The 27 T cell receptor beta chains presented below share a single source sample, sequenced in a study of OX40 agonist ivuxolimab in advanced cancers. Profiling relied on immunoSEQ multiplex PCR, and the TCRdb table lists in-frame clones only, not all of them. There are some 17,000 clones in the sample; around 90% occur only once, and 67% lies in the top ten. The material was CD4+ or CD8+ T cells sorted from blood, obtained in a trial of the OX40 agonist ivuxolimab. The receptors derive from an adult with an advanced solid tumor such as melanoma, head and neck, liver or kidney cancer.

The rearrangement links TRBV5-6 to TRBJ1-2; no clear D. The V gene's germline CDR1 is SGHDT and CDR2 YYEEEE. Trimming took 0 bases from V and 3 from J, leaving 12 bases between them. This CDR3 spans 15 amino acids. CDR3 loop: CASSLVSAVYYGYTF. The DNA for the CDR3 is TGTGCCAGCAGCTTGGTTTCCGCTGTGTACTATGGCTACACCTTC.

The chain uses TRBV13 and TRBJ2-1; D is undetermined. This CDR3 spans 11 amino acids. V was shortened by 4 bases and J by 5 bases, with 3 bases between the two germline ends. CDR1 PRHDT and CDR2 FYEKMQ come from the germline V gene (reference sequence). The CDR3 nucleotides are TGTGCCAGCAGCTGGGACAATGAGCAGTTCTTC. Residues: CASSWDNEQFF.

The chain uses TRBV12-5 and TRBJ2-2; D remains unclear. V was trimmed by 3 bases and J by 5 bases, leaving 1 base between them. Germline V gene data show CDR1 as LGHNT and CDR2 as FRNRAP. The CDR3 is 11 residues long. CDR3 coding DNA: TGTGCTAGTGGTTTTACCGGGGAGCTGTTTTTT. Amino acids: CASGFTGELFF.

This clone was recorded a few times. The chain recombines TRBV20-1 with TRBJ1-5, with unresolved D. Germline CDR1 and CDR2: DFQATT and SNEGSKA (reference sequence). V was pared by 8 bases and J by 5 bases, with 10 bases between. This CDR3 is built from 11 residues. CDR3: CSSKGHQPQHF. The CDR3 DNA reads TGCAGTTCCAAAGGACATCAGCCCCAGCATTTT.

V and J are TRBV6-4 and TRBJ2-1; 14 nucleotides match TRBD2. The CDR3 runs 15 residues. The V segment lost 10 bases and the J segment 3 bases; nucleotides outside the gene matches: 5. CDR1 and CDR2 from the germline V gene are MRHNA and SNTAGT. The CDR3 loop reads CATGTSGSDYNEQFF. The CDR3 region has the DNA TGTGCCACCGGGACTAGCGGGAGTGACTACAATGAGCAGTTCTTC.

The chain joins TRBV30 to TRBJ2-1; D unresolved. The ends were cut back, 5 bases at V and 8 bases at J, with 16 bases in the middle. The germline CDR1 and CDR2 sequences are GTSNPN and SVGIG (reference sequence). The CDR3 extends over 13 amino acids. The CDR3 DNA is TGTGCCTGGGGAATGGTAGGACCCGATGAGCAGTTCTTC. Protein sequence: CAWGMVGPDEQFF.

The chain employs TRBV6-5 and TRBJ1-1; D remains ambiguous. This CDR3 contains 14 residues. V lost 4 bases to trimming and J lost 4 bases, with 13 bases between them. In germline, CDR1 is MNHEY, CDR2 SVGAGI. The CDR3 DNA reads TGTGCCAGCAGTTCCCCTCTTCCGGGCACTGAAGCTTTCTTT. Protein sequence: CASSSPLPGTEAFF.

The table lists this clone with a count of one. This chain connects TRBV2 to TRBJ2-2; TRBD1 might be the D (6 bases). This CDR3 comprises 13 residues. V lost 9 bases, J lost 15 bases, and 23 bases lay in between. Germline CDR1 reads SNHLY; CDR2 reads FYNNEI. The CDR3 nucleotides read TGTGCCAGGACGGGACAAGGATCTCCCGGGGTGTTTTTT. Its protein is CARTGQGSPGVFF.

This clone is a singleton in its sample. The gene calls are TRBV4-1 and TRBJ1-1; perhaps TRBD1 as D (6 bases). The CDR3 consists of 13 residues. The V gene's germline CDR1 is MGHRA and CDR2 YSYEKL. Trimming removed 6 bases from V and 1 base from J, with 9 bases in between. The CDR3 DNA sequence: TGCGCCAGCAGTACGACAGGGAACACTGAAGCTTTCTTT. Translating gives CASSTTGNTEAFF.

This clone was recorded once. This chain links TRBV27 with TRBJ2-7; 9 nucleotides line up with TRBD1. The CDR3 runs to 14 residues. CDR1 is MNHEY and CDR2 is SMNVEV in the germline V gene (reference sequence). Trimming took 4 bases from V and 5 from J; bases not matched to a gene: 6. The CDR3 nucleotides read TGTGCCAGCAGTTCCGGGACAGGGAAAAACGAGCAGTACTTC. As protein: CASSSGTGKNEQYF.

The DNA of the CDR3 is TGTGCCAGCTCAGCGGGGTGGGATGAAAAACTGTTTTTT. Its translation is CASSAGWDEKLFF. The chain links TRBV18 to TRBJ1-4; D not resolved. From germline, CDR1 is KGHSH and CDR2 LQKENI. Trimming took 5 bases from V and 6 from J, leaving 10 bases between them. This CDR3 is 13 amino acids long.

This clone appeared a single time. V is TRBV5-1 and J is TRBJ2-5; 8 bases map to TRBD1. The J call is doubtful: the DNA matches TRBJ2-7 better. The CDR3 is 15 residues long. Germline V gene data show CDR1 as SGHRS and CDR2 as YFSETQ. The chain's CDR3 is CASSFLRDRIHEQYF. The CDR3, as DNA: TGCGCCAGCAGCTTCCTCCGGGACAGGATACACGAGCAGTACTTC.

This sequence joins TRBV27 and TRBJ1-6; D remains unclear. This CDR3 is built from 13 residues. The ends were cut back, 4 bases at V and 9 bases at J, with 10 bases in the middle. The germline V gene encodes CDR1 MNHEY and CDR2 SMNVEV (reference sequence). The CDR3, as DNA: TGTGCCAGCAGTTCGTGGAATTTTTCACCCCTCCACTTT. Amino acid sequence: CASSSWNFSPLHF.

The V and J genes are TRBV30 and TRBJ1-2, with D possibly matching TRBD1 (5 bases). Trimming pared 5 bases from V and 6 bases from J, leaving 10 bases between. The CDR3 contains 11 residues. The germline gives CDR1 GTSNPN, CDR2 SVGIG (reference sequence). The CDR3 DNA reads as TGTGCCTGGTTTCAGGGACATGGCTACACCTTC. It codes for CAWFQGHGYTF.

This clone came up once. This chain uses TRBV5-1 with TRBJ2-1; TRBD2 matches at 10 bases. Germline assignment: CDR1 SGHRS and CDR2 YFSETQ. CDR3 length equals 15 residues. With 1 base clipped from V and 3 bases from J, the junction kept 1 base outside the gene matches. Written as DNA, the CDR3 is TGCGCCAGCAGCTTGTGGACTAGCGGCTACAATGAGCAGTTCTTC. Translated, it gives CASSLWTSGYNEQFF.

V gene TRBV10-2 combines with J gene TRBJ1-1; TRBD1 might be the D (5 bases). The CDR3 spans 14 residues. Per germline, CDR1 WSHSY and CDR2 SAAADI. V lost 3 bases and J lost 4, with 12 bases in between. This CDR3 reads CASSEDPGSTEAFF. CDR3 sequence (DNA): TGCGCCAGCAGTGAAGACCCAGGGAGCACTGAAGCTTTCTTT.

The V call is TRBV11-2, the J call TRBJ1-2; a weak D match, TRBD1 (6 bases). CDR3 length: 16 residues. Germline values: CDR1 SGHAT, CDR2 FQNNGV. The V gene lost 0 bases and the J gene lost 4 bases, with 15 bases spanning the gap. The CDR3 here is CASSLDSRGASYGYTF. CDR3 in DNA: TGTGCCAGCAGCTTAGATTCTCGGGGGGCGAGCTATGGCTACACCTTC.

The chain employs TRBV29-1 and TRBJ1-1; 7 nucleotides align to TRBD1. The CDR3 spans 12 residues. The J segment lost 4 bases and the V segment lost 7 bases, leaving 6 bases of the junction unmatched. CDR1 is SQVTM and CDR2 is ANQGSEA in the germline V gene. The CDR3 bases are TGCAGCGAGATAAGGGGGCTCACTGAAGCTTTCTTT. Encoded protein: CSEIRGLTEAFF. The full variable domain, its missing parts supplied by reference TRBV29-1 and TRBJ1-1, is SAVISQKPSRDICQRGTSLTIQCQVDSQVTMMFWYRQQPGQSLTLIATANQGSEATYESGFVIDKFPISRPNLTFSTLTVSNMSPEDSSIYLCSEIRGLTEAFFGQGTRLTVV.

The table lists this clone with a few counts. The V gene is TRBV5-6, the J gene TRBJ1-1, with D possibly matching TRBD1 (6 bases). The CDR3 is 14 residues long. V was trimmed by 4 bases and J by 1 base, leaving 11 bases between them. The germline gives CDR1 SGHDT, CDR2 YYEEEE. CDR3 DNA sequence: TGTGCCAGCAGCGCCGCGGACAGGAACACTGAAGCTTTCTTT. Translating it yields CASSAADRNTEAFF.

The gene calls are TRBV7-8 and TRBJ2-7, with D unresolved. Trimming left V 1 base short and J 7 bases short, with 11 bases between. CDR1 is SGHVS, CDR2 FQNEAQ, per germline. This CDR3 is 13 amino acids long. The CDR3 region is CASSLEGANEQYF. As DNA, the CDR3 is TGTGCCAGCAGCTTAGAAGGAGCTAATGAGCAGTACTTC.

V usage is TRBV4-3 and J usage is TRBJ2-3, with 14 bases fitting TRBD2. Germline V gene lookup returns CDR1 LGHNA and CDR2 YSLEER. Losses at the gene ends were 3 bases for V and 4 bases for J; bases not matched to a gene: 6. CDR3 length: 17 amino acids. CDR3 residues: CASSHRLAGGRADTQYF. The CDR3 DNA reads TGCGCCAGCAGCCATAGACTAGCGGGGGGGCGGGCAGATACGCAGTATTTT.

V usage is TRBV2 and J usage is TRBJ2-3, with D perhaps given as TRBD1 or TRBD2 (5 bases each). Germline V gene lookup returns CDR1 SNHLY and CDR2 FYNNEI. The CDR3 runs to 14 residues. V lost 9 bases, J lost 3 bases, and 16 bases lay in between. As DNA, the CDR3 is TGTGCCAGGGGGGAAGGGACGGGTACAGATACGCAGTATTTT. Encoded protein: CARGEGTGTDTQYF.

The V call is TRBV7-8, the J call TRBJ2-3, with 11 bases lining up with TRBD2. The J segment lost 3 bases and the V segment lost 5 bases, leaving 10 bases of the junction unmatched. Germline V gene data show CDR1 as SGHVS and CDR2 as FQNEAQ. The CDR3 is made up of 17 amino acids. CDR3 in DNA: TGTGCCAGCAGCCCATATAGCGGGGGGGCCCGAACAGATACGCAGTATTTT. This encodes CASSPYSGGARTDTQYF.

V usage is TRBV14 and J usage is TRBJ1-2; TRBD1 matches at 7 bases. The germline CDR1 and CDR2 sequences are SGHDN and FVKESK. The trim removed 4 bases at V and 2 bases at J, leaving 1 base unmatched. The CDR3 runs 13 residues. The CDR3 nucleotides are TGTGCCAGCAGCCTACAGGGGAACTATGGCTACACCTTC. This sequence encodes CASSLQGNYGYTF.

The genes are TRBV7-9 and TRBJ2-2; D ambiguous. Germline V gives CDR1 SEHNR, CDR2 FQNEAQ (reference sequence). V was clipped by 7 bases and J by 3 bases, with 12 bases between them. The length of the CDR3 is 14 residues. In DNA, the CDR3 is TGTGCCAGCATCACGAAATGGGACACCGGGGAGCTGTTTTTT. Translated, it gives CASITKWDTGELFF.

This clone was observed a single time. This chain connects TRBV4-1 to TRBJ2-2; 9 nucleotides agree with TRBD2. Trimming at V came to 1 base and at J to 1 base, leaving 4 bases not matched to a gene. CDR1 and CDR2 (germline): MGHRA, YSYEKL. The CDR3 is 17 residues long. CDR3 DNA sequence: TGCGCCAGCAGCCAAGTTAGCGGGGGCTGGAACACCGGGGAGCTGTTTTTT. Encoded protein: CASSQVSGGWNTGELFF.

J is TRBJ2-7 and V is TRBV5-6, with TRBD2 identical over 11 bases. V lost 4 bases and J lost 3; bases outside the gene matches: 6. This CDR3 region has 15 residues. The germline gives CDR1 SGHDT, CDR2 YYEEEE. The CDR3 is CASSKGLAAFYEQYF. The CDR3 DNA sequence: TGTGCCAGCAGCAAGGGACTAGCGGCCTTCTACGAGCAGTACTTC.